These 29 T cell receptor beta chains originate from one sample sequenced in a study of identical twins. TCRdb reprocessed the 5' RACE reads via MiXCR and lists one record per CDR3 protein. The sample holds around 690,000 distinct CDR3 sequences, over 20% seen once. These data also formed part of another study, on T cells expressing NK-cell markers.

Sequences were obtained from PBMCs. The source is a woman between 18 and 29 years old in good health.

This clonotype was counted at least ten times. V usage is TRBV15 and J usage is TRBJ1-1; D call uncertain. The germline V gene has CDR1 LNHNV and CDR2 YYDKDF (reference sequence). This CDR3 has 14 residues. V gave up 2 bases and J gave up 3 bases, with 10 bases separating them. The CDR3 DNA reads TGTGCCACCAGCAGACCCGAAGGAGACACTGAAGCTTTCTTT. Translation: CATSRPEGDTEAFF.

The chain combines TRBV12-3 or TRBV12-4 with TRBJ2-7; no reliable D call. V lost 3 bases to trimming and J lost 6 bases, with 12 bases between them. CDR3 length: 13 residues. The DNA for the CDR3 is TGTGCCAGCAGTTTTTCTCAAGGGTCCGAGCAGTACTTC. Protein: CASSFSQGSEQYF.

Turning to this clonotype: One end of the junction fails to match germline, which may point to a read error. This chain joins TRBV12-3 or TRBV12-4 and TRBJ2-3; D ambiguous. This CDR3 contains 12 residues. CDR3 residues: CASSSASRILNF. CDR3 nucleotide sequence: TGTGCCAGCAGTTCGGCATCCCGTATCCTGAATTTT.

This clonotype was observed at least ten times. The rearrangement uses TRBV9 and TRBJ2-7; D unclear. Germline V gene data show CDR1 as SGDLS and CDR2 as YYNGEE. Trimming cost V 4 bases and J 2 bases, with 22 bases left between them. The CDR3 runs to 17 residues. The CDR3 DNA follows: TGTGCCAGCAGCCCAGACCTCTCCGGGCCTAGGGCCTACGAGCAGTACTTC. Translation gives CASSPDLSGPRAYEQYF.

This clonotype was found a few times. V is TRBV20-1 and J is TRBJ2-7; the match to TRBD2 covers 9 bases. Per germline, CDR1 DFQATT and CDR2 SNEGSKA (reference sequence). The J segment lost 5 bases and the V segment lost 1 base, leaving 6 bases of the junction unmatched. The CDR3 spans 14 residues. The CDR3 nucleotides read TGCAGTGCTAGAGGGGCGGGAGGGCCCCACGAGCAGTACTTC. Amino acid sequence: CSARGAGGPHEQYF.

The chain recombines TRBV9 with TRBJ1-1; 11 positions agree with TRBD1. The CDR3 spans 13 residues. Germline trimming cut 6 bases from V and 5 bases from J; bases unmatched to any gene: 3. Germline V gives CDR1 SGDLS, CDR2 YYNGEE. CDR3 amino acids: CASTGQGGTEAFF. In DNA form, the CDR3 reads TGTGCCAGCACGGGACAGGGGGGGACTGAAGCTTTCTTT.

This clonotype came up many times. The V gene is TRBV29-1, the J gene TRBJ2-7, with TRBD2 matching 12 bases. Trimming at V came to 0 bases and at J to 6 bases, leaving 0 bases not matched to a gene. The CDR3 is 13 residues long. CDR1 and CDR2 (germline): SQVTM, ANQGSEA. The CDR3 is CSVEELAGGEQYF. The CDR3, as DNA: TGCAGCGTTGAAGAACTAGCGGGAGGCGAGCAGTACTTC.

In this sample, this clonotype turned up a few times. The genes are TRBV5-8 and TRBJ2-1; weak D call: TRBD2 (6 bases). Germline V CDR1 and CDR2: SGHTS, YDEGEE. Deletions cut 4 bases from V and 5 bases from J, with 19 bases between. The CDR3 is made up of 16 amino acids. As DNA, the CDR3 is TGTGCCAGCAGCCTAAAACTCGGGACTGTTAACAATGAGCAGTTCTTC. This codes for CASSLKLGTVNNEQFF. Combining the CDR3 with reference TRBV5-8 and TRBJ2-1 gives the whole variable domain EAGVTQSPTHLIKTRGQQATLRCSPISGHTSVYWYQQALGLGLQFLLWYDEGEERNRGNFPPRFSGRQFPNYSSELNVNALELEDSALYLCASSLKLGTVNNEQFFGPGTRLTVL.

This chain joins TRBV5-1 and TRBJ1-2, with D unresolved. The CDR3 consists of 16 residues. V lost 0 bases to trimming and J lost 4 bases, with 16 bases between them. The V gene's germline CDR1 is SGHRS and CDR2 YFSETQ. CDR3 nucleotides: TGCGCCAGCAGCTTGGCCCCGGCCCAAGGGCCCTATGGCTACACCTTC. Residues: CASSLAPAQGPYGYTF.

This clonotype was found once. The CDR3 DNA is TGTGCCAGCAGTTTCCGGGACACCACCCCTCGCACAGATACGCAGTATTTT. This gives the protein CASSFRDTTPRTDTQYF. The J gene is TRBJ2-3, the V gene TRBV5-6, with D possibly matching TRBD1 (6 bases). The CDR3 length is 17 residues. Trimming shortened V by 5 bases and J by 1 base, and 20 bases separated the two germline ends. Germline V gene data show CDR1 as SGHDT and CDR2 as YYEEEE.

This clonotype was observed a handful of times. V usage is TRBV4-2 and J usage is TRBJ1-6; 9 positions match TRBD1. The CDR3 loop spans 16 amino acids. Germline-derived CDR1 and CDR2 are LGHNA and YNFKEQ. Trimming cost V 5 bases and J 8 bases; bases outside gene matches: 10. As DNA, the CDR3 is TGTGCCAGCAGCTCAACAGGGGGCTCTTGGGATTCACCCCTCCACTTT. The encoded protein is CASSSTGGSWDSPLHF.

The chain uses TRBV12-3 or TRBV12-4 and TRBJ1-3; weak D call: TRBD1 (6 bases). V dropped 6 bases and J dropped 12 bases, with 21 bases sitting between them. This CDR3 has 14 residues. CDR3 in amino acids: CASSGTGYGPRIYF. The CDR3 DNA reads as TGTGCCAGCAGCGGAACAGGGTATGGTCCGCGCATATATTTT.

This clonotype was picked up a small number of times. The chain has TRBV5-1 and TRBJ2-1, with D perhaps TRBD1 or TRBD2 (5 bases each). Germline CDR1 SGHRS, CDR2 YFSETQ. V was cut by 7 bases and J by 10 bases, with 12 bases left in between. This CDR3 spans 11 amino acids. CDR3 loop: CASRREGEQFF. In nucleotides, the CDR3 is TGCGCCAGCCGTCGAGAGGGGGAGCAGTTCTTC.

This clonotype was observed a few times. The chain couples TRBV19 to TRBJ1-4; TRBD1 matches at 10 bases. Germline V gene data show CDR1 as LNHDA and CDR2 as SQIVND (reference sequence). The length of the CDR3 is 14 residues. V gave up 10 bases and J gave up 8 bases; unmatched junction bases: 10. The DNA of the CDR3 is TGTGCCACAACGGGACAGGGGAGGAGAGAAAAACTGTTTTTT. As protein: CATTGQGRREKLFF.

This clonotype was detected only a few times. V is TRBV28 and J is TRBJ2-7; 9 bases line up with TRBD1. Germline V gene data show CDR1 as MDHEN and CDR2 as SYDVKM. V shed 3 bases, J shed 0 bases, and the junction held 9 bases outside the gene matches. The CDR3 is 17 amino acids. The CDR3 nucleotides are TGTGCCAGCAGTTTCCGGGACAGGGTCACCCCCTCCTACGAGCAGTACTTC. Its protein product is CASSFRDRVTPSYEQYF.

This chain links TRBV19 with TRBJ2-6, with 11 positions matching TRBD2. V gave up 6 bases and J gave up 3 bases; unmatched junction bases: 10. This CDR3 contains 18 residues. Germline CDR1 and CDR2: LNHDA and SQIVND (reference sequence). The CDR3 sequence is CASRATSGVLIGANVLTF. The CDR3 DNA sequence: TGTGCCAGTAGAGCGACTAGCGGGGTCTTGATTGGGGCCAACGTCCTGACTTTC.

The chain is built from TRBV20-1 and TRBJ2-7; 7 bases match TRBD2. V lost 3 bases, J lost 1 base, and 12 bases stayed unmatched. This CDR3 contains 16 residues. Germline V gives CDR1 DFQATT, CDR2 SNEGSKA (reference sequence). DNA of the CDR3: TGCAGTGCTAGTGGGACGGTGGCTAGCGGATCCTACGAGCAGTACTTC. Translation: CSASGTVASGSYEQYF.

The chain employs TRBV5-5 and TRBJ2-7, with TRBD2 as a possible D gene (6 bases). This CDR3 has 14 residues. CDR1 SGHKS and CDR2 YYEKEE come from the germline V gene (reference sequence). With 0 bases removed from V and 6 bases from J, the gap between germline ends came to 13 bases. CDR3 sequence reads: CASSLGRGHGEQYF. CDR3 sequence (DNA): TGTGCCAGCAGCTTGGGGAGGGGCCATGGCGAGCAGTACTTC. Looking up the rest from reference TRBV5-5 and TRBJ2-7 gives the full variable domain: DAGVTQSPTHLIKTRGQQVTLRCSPISGHKSVSWYQQVLGQGPQFIFQYYEKEERGRGNFPDRFSARQFPNYSSELNVNALLLGDSALYLCASSLGRGHGEQYFGPGTRLTVT.

This clonotype was observed a few times. J is TRBJ2-2 and V is TRBV7-8; D is unresolved. Germline V CDR1 and CDR2: SGHVS, FQNEAQ. V dropped 2 bases and J dropped 6 bases, with 13 bases sitting between them. CDR3 length: 15 amino acids. The CDR3 sequence: CASSLQPGGAGELFF. In DNA form, the CDR3 reads TGTGCCAGCAGCTTACAACCGGGTGGTGCCGGGGAGCTGTTTTTT. The full variable domain, rest sourced from reference TRBV7-8 and TRBJ2-2, is GAGVSQSPRYKVAKRGQDVALRCDPISGHVSLFWYQQALGQGPEFLTYFQNEAQLDKSGLPSDRFFAERPEGSVSTLKIQRTQQEDSAVYLCASSLQPGGAGELFFGEGSRLTVL.

This clonotype was seen many times. The chain employs TRBV12-3 or TRBV12-4 and TRBJ2-7; D is possibly TRBD1 or TRBD2 (5 bases each). The CDR3 totals 13 residues. Between the trimmed V and J ends, which lost 5 bases and 3 bases, there was a span of 11 bases. For the CDR3, the DNA is TGTGCCAGCAGTCGGGACGTAGTCTACGAGCAGTACTTC. Residues: CASSRDVVYEQYF.

This clonotype occurred a few times. The CDR3 region has the DNA TGTGCCAGCAGCCAATCCGGGAGGGGGTCCCAGTACTTC. Its protein is CASSQSGRGSQYF. This chain links TRBV3-1 with TRBJ2-7; the match to TRBD2 covers 8 bases. CDR1 is LGHDT and CDR2 is YNNKEL in the germline V gene (reference sequence). The CDR3 is 13 residues long. The ends lost 2 bases at V and 10 bases at J; junction bases unmatched: 7.

In this sample, this clonotype turned up a few times. This sequence joins TRBV12-3 or TRBV12-4 and TRBJ2-3; D is possibly TRBD2 (6 bases). The CDR3 has 14 amino acids. V was clipped by 6 bases and J by 1 base, with 11 bases between them. CDR3 nucleotide sequence: TGTGCCAGCAGCCATAGCGGAGGCACAGATACGCAGTATTTT. It specifies CASSHSGGTDTQYF.

V and J are TRBV6-5 and TRBJ2-1; a weak D match, TRBD2 (5 bases). Trimming removed 0 bases from V and 7 bases from J, with 10 bases in between. Germline V CDR1 and CDR2: MNHEY, SVGAGI. The CDR3 has 14 residues. CDR3 nucleotides: TGTGCCAGCAGTTACTCGACGGCGGGTAATGAGCAGTTCTTC. Its translation: CASSYSTAGNEQFF.

This clonotype was counted many times. This chain joins TRBV20-1 and TRBJ2-3; D ambiguous. V was pared by 5 bases and J by 1 base, with 10 bases between. The CDR3 runs 13 residues. Germline V CDR1 and CDR2: DFQATT, SNEGSKA (reference sequence). CDR3 nucleotide sequence: TGCAGTGCTCTTGTGGGCGGCACAGATACGCAGTATTTT. Its translation is CSALVGGTDTQYF.

The chain couples TRBV7-9 to TRBJ2-7; D is possibly TRBD1 (5 bases). V was pared by 5 bases and J by 3 bases, with 14 bases between. Germline assignment: CDR1 SEHNR and CDR2 FQNEAQ (reference sequence). There are 14 residues in the CDR3. CDR3 DNA sequence: TGTGCCAGCAGCCTCAGGGTGACTGACTACGAGCAGTACTTC. Translation gives CASSLRVTDYEQYF.

This clonotype was seen repeatedly, ten times or more. V and J are TRBV5-1 and TRBJ2-7, with a weak D call TRBD2 (5 bases). The CDR3 has 13 amino acids. The V end lost 2 bases, the J end lost 0 bases, and 6 bases lay between the germline ends. Germline V gene data show CDR1 as SGHRS and CDR2 as YFSETQ. DNA of the CDR3: TGCGCCAGCAGCTTAGAGGGCTCCTACGAGCAGTACTTC. Translated: CASSLEGSYEQYF.

This chain links TRBV5-1 with TRBJ2-2, with 7 bases matching TRBD1. Germline assignment: CDR1 SGHRS and CDR2 YFSETQ. After removal of 5 bases from V and 0 bases from J, the junction contained 7 bases not matched to a gene. The CDR3 is 16 residues long. The CDR3 spells CASRRTGNANTGELFF. In DNA, the CDR3 is TGCGCCAGCAGACGGACAGGTAACGCGAACACCGGGGAGCTGTTTTTT.

The chain uses TRBV6-1 and TRBJ2-1, with 10 positions matching TRBD2. CDR1 and CDR2 from the germline V gene are MNHNS and SASEGT. CDR3 length: 16 residues. V shed 5 bases, J shed 8 bases, and the junction held 12 bases outside the gene matches. The CDR3 nucleotides are TGTGCCAGCAGTCCAATTGGTAGCGGGGGGCACTATGAGCAGTTCTTC. It encodes CASSPIGSGGHYEQFF.

The gene calls are TRBV6-1 and TRBJ2-7; 11 bases map to TRBD2. Germline CDR1 and CDR2: MNHNS and SASEGT. The length of the CDR3 is 15 residues. The V gene end was trimmed by 5 bases and the J gene end by 3 bases; junction bases not matched to a gene: 6. The CDR3 protein is CASSRLAGMLYEQYF. CDR3 sequence (DNA): TGTGCCAGCAGTCGACTAGCGGGGATGCTCTACGAGCAGTACTTC.